Sequencing of this TCR beta chain was carried out in a study of cytomegalovirus exposure and HLA in healthy donors. This clone was observed a few times. Trimming pared 3 bases from V and 4 bases from J, leaving 12 bases between. There are 13 residues in the CDR3. Germline CDR1 and CDR2: GTSNPN and SVGIG (reference sequence). Primers: 60 Vbeta forward and 13 Jbeta reverse. Assay: immunoSEQ multiplex PCR; the TCRdb copy retains only in-frame clones and omits some. The table has 150,000 to 200,000 clones, 80% to 85% seen once; the top ten hold 1.1%. This chain links TRBV30 with TRBJ2-5; D is possibly TRBD1 (5 bases). The sample consisted of PBMCs. This receptor was obtained from a woman between 40 and 50 years old in good health and CMV-seronegative. The CDR3 DNA is TGTGCCTGGAGCGTCTCAGGGCCAGAGACCCAGTACTTC. Translation gives CAWSVSGPETQYF.